Shown below are 15 T cell receptor beta chains from a single sample sequenced in a study of cytomegalovirus exposure and HLA in healthy donors. This PCR relied on a set of 60 Vbeta primers and 13 Jbeta primers. Measured with immunoSEQ multiplex PCR; TCRdb has only the in-frame clones, and not every one. The profile shows about 270,000 clones, under 80% of them singletons. Sequenced: PBMCs. The receptors were sampled from a female donor in good health and CMV-seronegative.

In regard to this clone: A junction end diverges from the germline sequence, so it may reflect a read error. The chain combines TRBV29-1 with TRBJ1-6; tentatively, D is TRBD1 (5 bases). The germline gives CDR1 SQVTM, CDR2 ANQGSEA. The CDR3 length is 14 residues. The CDR3, as DNA: TGCAGCGTCGAAGGCAGGGCGGGATATTCACCCCTCCACTTT. Amino acid sequence: CSVEGRAGYSPLHF.

The rearrangement joins TRBV2 to TRBJ1-2; D remains ambiguous. Germline loops: CDR1 SNHLY, CDR2 FYNNEI. The V end lost 0 bases, the J end lost 8 bases, and 10 bases lay between the germline ends. The CDR3 has 13 residues. This chain's CDR3 is CASSEAGRIGYTF. DNA of the CDR3: TGTGCCAGCAGTGAAGCCGGCAGGATAGGCTACACCTTC.

The J gene is TRBJ2-1, the V gene TRBV11-2, with TRBD2 matching over 10 bases. Germline CDR1 is SGHAT and CDR2 is FQNNGV. CDR3 length: 16 residues. The V gene end was trimmed by 5 bases and the J gene end by 6 bases; junction bases not matched to a gene: 10. CDR3 coding DNA: TGTGCCAGCAGCCCGGTGGCTAGCGGGAGTGTCAATGAGCAGTTCTTC. Protein sequence: CASSPVASGSVNEQFF.

This chain uses TRBV19 with TRBJ1-2, with D unclear. Germline-derived CDR1 and CDR2 are LNHDA and SQIVND (reference sequence). CDR3 size: 10 residues. Trimming removed 6 bases at V and 5 bases at J, with 4 bases between. As DNA, the CDR3 is TGTGCCAGTAGCGAGTATGGCTACACCTTC. It is translated as CASSEYGYTF.

This rearrangement joins TRBV6-1 to TRBJ1-1; 7 bases align to TRBD1. With V trimmed by 2 bases and J by 0 bases, 6 bases remained unmatched. This CDR3 comprises 16 residues. Germline V gene lookup returns CDR1 MNHNS and CDR2 SASEGT. CDR3 amino acids: CASSERSGTVNTEAFF. The DNA of the CDR3 is TGTGCCAGCAGTGAACGATCGGGGACAGTGAACACTGAAGCTTTCTTT.

As for this clone: Relative to the germline gene, one junction end is altered; a read error may explain this. The chain joins TRBV7-9 to TRBJ1-6, with a weak D call TRBD1 (5 bases). The V gene's germline CDR1 is SEHNR and CDR2 FQNEAQ (reference sequence). CDR3 size: 14 residues. CDR3 loop: CSSSSGTSNSPLHF. The CDR3 DNA sequence: TGTTCCAGCAGCTCCGGGACTTCTAATTCACCCCTCCACTTT.

This rearrangement joins TRBV28 to TRBJ2-2; 8 bases line up with TRBD2. CDR1 is MDHEN, CDR2 SYDVKM, per germline. This CDR3 comprises 17 residues. Losses at the gene ends were 7 bases for V and 2 bases for J; bases not matched to a gene: 12. CDR3: CASTDISGRINTGELFF. In DNA, the CDR3 is TGTGCCAGCACCGATATAAGCGGGAGAATTAACACCGGGGAGCTGTTTTTT.

The J gene is TRBJ1-5, the V gene TRBV28; weak D call: TRBD1 (5 bases). The CDR3 runs to 17 residues. The V gene lost 3 bases and the J gene lost 3 bases, with 18 bases spanning the gap. Germline CDR1 is MDHEN and CDR2 is SYDVKM. The CDR3 loop reads CASSFFRSRQSNQPQHF. In DNA form, the CDR3 reads TGTGCCAGCAGTTTTTTTCGTTCTCGACAGTCCAATCAGCCCCAGCATTTT.

This clone was observed a few times. The chain joins TRBV7-2 to TRBJ2-1, with 11 nucleotides matching TRBD2. J lost 6 bases, V lost 1 base, and 5 bases had no gene match. CDR1 and CDR2 from the germline V gene are SGHTA and FQGNSA. The CDR3 covers 16 residues. DNA of the CDR3: TGTGCCAGCAGCTTAGATGCGACTAGCGGGATCAATGAGCAGTTCTTC. It encodes CASSLDATSGINEQFF. The whole variable domain, remainder taken from reference TRBV7-2 and TRBJ2-1, is GAGVSQSPSNKVTEKGKDVELRCDPISGHTALYWYRQSLGQGLEFLIYFQGNSAPDKSGLPSDRFSAERTGGSVSTLTIQRTQQEDSAVYLCASSLDATSGINEQFFGPGTRLTVL.

The chain employs TRBV4-1 and TRBJ2-7; possible D gene TRBD1, 5 bases. The germline gives CDR1 MGHRA, CDR2 YSYEKL. The CDR3 has 13 amino acids. Trimming took off 4 bases at V and 4 bases at J, with 11 bases between the two ends. The CDR3 reads CASSPGYEYEQYF. The CDR3 nucleotides are TGCGCCAGCAGCCCAGGGTACGAATACGAGCAGTACTTC.

The V call is TRBV5-1, the J call TRBJ1-2; 9 bases align to TRBD1. Losses at the gene ends were 5 bases for V and 6 bases for J; bases not matched to a gene: 17. The germline gives CDR1 SGHRS, CDR2 YFSETQ. The CDR3 is made up of 17 amino acids. The DNA for the CDR3 is TGCGCCAGCAGTCCACAGGGGGCGCTGAGGGGTTCCGATGGCTACACCTTC. It yields the protein CASSPQGALRGSDGYTF.

This sequence joins TRBV29-1 and TRBJ2-1, with D possibly matching TRBD2 (5 bases). Germline V lookup: CDR1 SQVTM, CDR2 ANQGSEA. V gave up 5 bases and J gave up 1 base, with 21 bases separating them. CDR3 size: 17 residues. CDR3 DNA: TGCAGCGTTTTTCCCTCACTAGTTCTCAGGTCCTACAATGAGCAGTTCTTC. Its protein product is CSVFPSLVLRSYNEQFF.

Only a few counts were recorded for this clone. V and J are TRBV18 and TRBJ1-4; TRBD1 agrees at 7 bases. Germline V gene sequence: CDR1 KGHSH, CDR2 LQKENI. CDR3 length: 13 residues. Trimming cost V 3 bases and J 7 bases; bases outside gene matches: 2. The CDR3 sequence is CASSPGQSEKLFF. The CDR3 DNA reads TGTGCCAGCTCACCGGGACAGAGTGAAAAACTGTTTTTT.

CDR3 residues: CASSPGTGTYQPQHF. DNA for the CDR3: TGTGCCAGCAGCCCCGGGACAGGGACATATCAGCCCCAGCATTTT. The rearrangement links TRBV11-2 to TRBJ1-5; 9 bases are a match to TRBD1. CDR3 length equals 15 residues. V trimming: 5 bases; J trimming: 5 bases; junction bases outside the gene matches: 7. Germline V lookup: CDR1 SGHAT, CDR2 FQNNGV. The variable domain in full, with the rest retrieved from reference TRBV11-2 and TRBJ1-5, is EAGVAQSPRYKIIEKRQSVAFWCNPISGHATLYWYQQILGQGPKLLIQFQNNGVVDDSQLPKDRFSAERLKGVDSTLKIQPAKLEDSAVYLCASSPGTGTYQPQHFGDGTRLSIL.

The chain carries TRBV5-4 and TRBJ2-7, with D hard to call. The germline gives CDR1 SGHNT, CDR2 YYREEE (reference sequence). Trimming pared 0 bases from V and 3 bases from J, leaving 13 bases between. This CDR3 comprises 15 residues. In nucleotides, the CDR3 is TGTGCCAGCAGCTTGGCCCCTATAGAAAACTACGAGCAGTACTTC. Protein sequence: CASSLAPIENYEQYF.